Listed below are T cell receptor beta chains from one sample, sequenced in a study of memory CD4+ T cells and cytomegalovirus serostatus. Produced via immunoSEQ multiplex PCR; TCRdb's table is partial and in-frame only. The sample yields 30,000 to 40,000 clones, 75% to 80% seen once. The specimen was memory CD4+ T cells from blood. These TCRs come from an adult in good health and CMV-seronegative. Both conserved end residues are part of each CDR3. A D gene is named only where the DNA matches it firmly. Part of the rows lack a size; the others show once, few, many or a class for expanded clones.

V: TRBV6-5; size: once; J: TRBJ2-3; D: NA; DNA: TGTGCCAGCAGTTACGTGGATACGCAGTATTTT; CDR3: CASSYVDTQYF
V: TRBV30; size: NA; J: TRBJ2-7; D: NA; DNA: TGTGCCTGGAGTGTCCAGGGCAACGTACCCTACGAGCAGTACTTC; CDR3: CAWSVQGNVPYEQYF
V: TRBV6-1; size: NA; J: TRBJ1-5; D: NA; DNA: TGTGCCAGCATTGCCACGGTGTTTCAGCCCCAGCATTTT; CDR3: CASIATVFQPQHF
V: TRBV5-4; size: once; J: TRBJ2-5; D: TRBD2; DNA: TGTGCCAGCAGCACCGGGACTAGCGAGACCCAGTACTTC; CDR3: CASSTGTSETQYF
V: TRBV19; size: NA; J: TRBJ1-3; D: NA; DNA: TGTGCCAGTAGTATATCAGGAAACACCATATATTTT; CDR3: CASSISGNTIYF
V: TRBV7-9; size: NA; J: TRBJ1-3; D: NA; DNA: TGTGCCAGCAGCTTATTGGCGGGGTCGAGAGGAAACACCATATATTTT; CDR3: CASSLLAGSRGNTIYF
V: TRBV19; size: medium-sized; J: TRBJ1-3; D: NA; DNA: TGTGCCAGTAACCGGGCTTTCTCTGGAAACACCATATATTTT; CDR3: CASNRAFSGNTIYF
V: TRBV7-9; size: NA; J: TRBJ1-2; D: NA; DNA: TGTGCCAGCAGCTTAATCGGGCAGTATGGCTACACCTTC; CDR3: CASSLIGQYGYTF
V: TRBV23-1; size: few; J: TRBJ2-7; D: TRBD2; DNA: TGCGCCAGCAGTCAAGGGACTAGCGGGGAGTACTTC; CDR3: CASSQGTSGEYF
V: TRBV7-2; size: NA; J: TRBJ1-5; D: NA; DNA: TGTGCCAGCAGCTTAGGCGGGTCGGGTAATCAGCCCCAGCATTTT; CDR3: CASSLGGSGNQPQHF
V: TRBV28; size: NA; J: TRBJ2-7; D: NA; DNA: TGTGCCAGCAGTTTTTCAGCAGGGAACTCCTACGAGCAGTACTTC; CDR3: CASSFSAGNSYEQYF
V: TRBV5-4; size: NA; J: TRBJ2-1; D: TRBD2; DNA: TGTGCCAGCAGCTTGGCTAGCGGGGGACTGTACAATGAGCAGTTCTTC; CDR3: CASSLASGGLYNEQFF
V: TRBV5-4; size: NA; J: TRBJ1-1; D: TRBD1; DNA: TGTGCCAGCAGCTTGAAGCGACAGGGGAGCACTGAAGCTTTCTTT; CDR3: CASSLKRQGSTEAFF